Presented here are 29 T cell receptor beta chains from one specimen sequenced in a study of identical twins. TCRdb called the 5' RACE reads again in MiXCR, with one record for every CDR3 protein. The sample has under 900,000 distinct CDR3 sequences, more than 9% seen once. The data were also submitted as part of a second study, on yellow fever vaccine responses in identical twins.

The specimen sequenced was PBMCs. The receptor source for this set is a woman under 30 in good health.

This clonotype appeared a few times. The V and J genes are TRBV7-9 and TRBJ2-3, with 10 positions matching TRBD1. The CDR3 loop spans 16 amino acids. V shed 5 bases and J 5 bases; nucleotides not matched to a gene: 10. CDR1 is SEHNR, CDR2 FQNEAQ, per germline (reference sequence). CDR3 residues: CASSPSPGQGKDTQYF. CDR3 in DNA: TGTGCCAGCAGCCCCAGCCCGGGACAGGGGAAAGATACGCAGTATTTT.

This clonotype came up a few times. The chain employs TRBV7-8 and TRBJ1-1; a possible D gene is TRBD1 (5 bases). The V gene's germline CDR1 is SGHVS and CDR2 FQNEAQ. This CDR3 is 16 amino acids long. V lost 2 bases, J lost 1 base, and 14 bases lay in between. The CDR3 DNA sequence: TGTGCCAGCAGCTTAATTGGGGCGGTCTCGAACACTGAAGCTTTCTTT. Translation gives CASSLIGAVSNTEAFF.

This chain links TRBV20-1 with TRBJ2-3, with 9 bases fitting TRBD2. The V segment lost 5 bases and the J segment 2 bases; nucleotides outside the gene matches: 5. The germline V gene has CDR1 DFQATT and CDR2 SNEGSKA (reference sequence). There are 14 residues in the CDR3. The CDR3 nucleotides read TGCAGTGCTCACAAGCGGGGGGTCACAGATACGCAGTATTTT. Amino acid sequence: CSAHKRGVTDTQYF.

This clonotype occurred a few times. Here the CDR3 reads CASSEAGTGRTEAFF. For the CDR3, the DNA is TGTGCCAGCAGCGAGGCCGGGACAGGGAGGACTGAAGCTTTCTTT. The chain has TRBV7-8 and TRBJ1-1; TRBD1 aligns across 9 bases. V lost 5 bases, J lost 5 bases, and 9 bases stayed unmatched. The CDR3 runs 15 residues. Germline assignment: CDR1 SGHVS and CDR2 FQNEAQ.

The V and J genes are TRBV6-1 and TRBJ2-1, with 10 bases fitting TRBD2. The CDR3 is 15 residues long. V trimming: 7 bases; J trimming: 5 bases; junction bases outside the gene matches: 8. Germline CDR1 MNHNS, CDR2 SASEGT. The CDR3 reads CASTISGRQHNEQFF. The CDR3 bases are TGTGCCAGCACCATTAGCGGGAGGCAGCACAATGAGCAGTTCTTC.

This clonotype was counted at least ten times. The chain couples TRBV12-3 or TRBV12-4 to TRBJ2-1, with a possible D match to TRBD1 (6 bases). Trimming removed 6 bases at V and 2 bases at J, with 17 bases between. The CDR3 runs to 16 residues. CDR3 in amino acids: CASSLMMTGPYNEQFF. As DNA, the CDR3 is TGTGCCAGCAGCTTAATGATGACAGGCCCCTACAATGAGCAGTTCTTC.

The sample holds many counts of this clonotype. The rearrangement uses TRBV12-3 or TRBV12-4 and TRBJ1-2, with D hard to call. The CDR3 covers 13 residues. V was pared by 6 bases and J by 2 bases, with 10 bases between. Here the CDR3 DNA reads TGTGCCAGCAGCCCGGACGCCAACTATGGCTACACCTTC. Protein product: CASSPDANYGYTF.

This clonotype was recorded at least ten times. V and J are TRBV7-9 and TRBJ2-2; TRBD2 matches 12 bases. Germline V lookup: CDR1 SEHNR, CDR2 FQNEAQ (reference sequence). Unmatched junction bases numbered 6, after V lost 5 bases and J lost 5 bases. There are 16 residues in the CDR3. CDR3 amino acids: CASSPRLAGETGELFF. In nucleotides, the CDR3 is TGTGCCAGCAGCCCTCGACTAGCGGGAGAAACCGGGGAGCTGTTTTTT.

This chain connects TRBV5-5 to TRBJ2-5; TRBD2 matches 7 bases. CDR1 and CDR2 from the germline V gene are SGHKS and YYEKEE (reference sequence). With 4 bases clipped from V and 3 bases from J, the junction kept 12 bases outside the gene matches. The CDR3 consists of 16 residues. DNA of the CDR3: TGTGCCAGCAGCCTGGTTTCCGGGGGGTGGGAAGAGACCCAGTACTTC. Translation: CASSLVSGGWEETQYF.

The V call is TRBV10-3, the J call TRBJ2-7; maybe TRBD2 (5 bases). The CDR3 length is 13 residues. Trimming left V 6 bases short and J 1 base short, with 10 bases between. Per germline, CDR1 ENHRY and CDR2 SYGVKD. CDR3 sequence reads: CAIRGGGSYEQYV. CDR3 nucleotide sequence: TGTGCCATCAGAGGTGGCGGGTCCTACGAGCAGTACGTC.

This clonotype was recorded at least ten times. The chain carries TRBV12-3 or TRBV12-4 and TRBJ2-1; 9 bases match TRBD1. The CDR3 totals 18 residues. The junction had 14 bases not matched to a gene; V was cut back by 5 bases and J by 3 bases. The DNA of the CDR3 is TGTGCCAGCAGTCCACTTTACCGGACAGGGGTAAACTACAATGAGCAGTTCTTC. This translates into CASSPLYRTGVNYNEQFF.

This clonotype was observed at least ten times. The chain couples TRBV5-6 to TRBJ1-1; TRBD1 is a possible D gene (5 bases). This CDR3 has 14 residues. V was cut by 2 bases and J by 2 bases, with 10 bases left in between. From germline, CDR1 is SGHDT and CDR2 YYEEEE. The CDR3 DNA reads as TGTGCCAGCAGCTTAAGGACACCCAACACTGAAGCTTTCTTT. Translating gives CASSLRTPNTEAFF.

This clonotype has ten or more counts. The gene calls are TRBV4-1 and TRBJ2-3, with D perhaps TRBD1 (5 bases). CDR1 and CDR2 (germline): MGHRA, YSYEKL. V was pared by 2 bases and J by 2 bases, with 14 bases between. The CDR3 contains 16 residues. The CDR3 nucleotides read TGCGCCAGCAGCCAAAGCCCAGGGCCCATCACAGATACGCAGTATTTT. It translates to CASSQSPGPITDTQYF.

The chain is built from TRBV5-1 and TRBJ2-2, with 9 bases fitting TRBD1. Per the germline V gene, CDR1 is SGHRS and CDR2 is YFSETQ. V lost 4 bases, J lost 5 bases, and 9 bases stayed unmatched. This CDR3 is 16 amino acids long. Here the CDR3 reads CASSPQGARETGELFF. The DNA for the CDR3 is TGCGCCAGCAGCCCACAGGGGGCGAGGGAGACCGGGGAGCTGTTTTTT.

This clonotype was seen a handful of times. The chain joins TRBV10-3 to TRBJ1-1; D not certain. CDR3 length: 13 residues. V was pared by 7 bases and J by 2 bases, with 11 bases between. CDR1 ENHRY and CDR2 SYGVKD come from the germline V gene. The CDR3 DNA sequence: TGTGCCATCACGGCAGAACCAAACACTGAAGCTTTCTTT. Translated, it gives CAITAEPNTEAFF.

The table lists this clonotype with a few counts. The chain has TRBV28 and TRBJ2-1; TRBD2 matches 9 bases. Trimming at V came to 8 bases and at J to 2 bases, leaving 13 bases not matched to a gene. Per the germline V gene, CDR1 is MDHEN and CDR2 is SYDVKM. The CDR3 contains 17 residues. Written as DNA, the CDR3 is TGTGCCAGCCTCAGGCCAGCGGGGGGCCTTGCCTACAATGAGCAGTTCTTC. This sequence encodes CASLRPAGGLAYNEQFF.

This clonotype has only a few counts. The chain has TRBV20-1 and TRBJ2-3; 11 positions agree with TRBD2. Germline trimming cut 3 bases from V and 2 bases from J; bases unmatched to any gene: 4. Germline CDR1 and CDR2: DFQATT and SNEGSKA (reference sequence). The CDR3 loop spans 15 amino acids. The CDR3 bases are TGCAGTGCTAGGCGACTAGCGGGGCCCACAGATACGCAGTATTTT. Translation: CSARRLAGPTDTQYF.

This clonotype was seen a few times. The chain combines TRBV2 with TRBJ2-7; 7 bases agree with TRBD1. CDR3 length: 14 residues. V lost 8 bases and J lost 4; bases outside the gene matches: 11. Germline lookup yields CDR1 SNHLY and CDR2 FYNNEI. CDR3 sequence (DNA): TGTGCCAGCGAATCCGGGACAGAACTTTACGAGCAGTACTTC. It encodes CASESGTELYEQYF.

The J gene is TRBJ2-5, the V gene TRBV12-3 or TRBV12-4, with TRBD2 identical over 8 bases. The CDR3 consists of 15 residues. With 6 bases clipped from V and 5 bases from J, the junction kept 11 bases outside the gene matches. Here the CDR3 DNA reads TGTGCCAGCAGCCAAAACCGGGAGGGCCGGGAGACCCAGTACTTC. Its translation: CASSQNREGRETQYF.

This chain connects TRBV23-1 to TRBJ2-7; D is unresolved. TRBV23-1 is filed as an ORF, its function uncertain. V was clipped by 4 bases and J by 4 bases, with 8 bases between them. The length of the CDR3 is 12 residues. The CDR3 is CASSLPPYEQYV. The DNA for the CDR3 is TGCGCCAGCAGTCTCCCGCCATACGAGCAGTACGTC.

This clonotype turned up a few times. The rearrangement joins TRBV20-1 to TRBJ1-1; D is uncertain. V dropped 3 bases and J dropped 8 bases, with 22 bases sitting between them. Germline V gives CDR1 DFQATT, CDR2 SNEGSKA (reference sequence). The CDR3 contains 15 residues. The CDR3 loop reads CSASHLTYEFLEAFF. CDR3 bases: TGCAGTGCTAGCCACCTAACTTATGAATTTCTGGAAGCTTTCTTT.

This clonotype was detected only a few times. This chain joins TRBV7-9 and TRBJ1-1, with 7 bases that match TRBD1. V lost 5 bases, J lost 3 bases, and 6 bases stayed unmatched. CDR3 length: 14 amino acids. In germline, CDR1 is SEHNR, CDR2 FQNEAQ (reference sequence). CDR3 in amino acids: CASSTTGRDTEAFF. The CDR3 nucleotides are TGTGCCAGCAGCACGACAGGGAGAGACACTGAAGCTTTCTTT.

The J gene is TRBJ2-5, the V gene TRBV4-1; D perhaps matches TRBD1 (6 bases). Per the germline V gene, CDR1 is MGHRA and CDR2 is YSYEKL. Trimming pared 2 bases from V and 2 bases from J, leaving 12 bases between. The CDR3 contains 15 residues. In nucleotides, the CDR3 is TGCGCCAGCAGCCAATTTGGACAGAGTCAAGAGACCCAGTACTTC. This codes for CASSQFGQSQETQYF.

This clonotype was recorded a few times. The chain joins TRBV18 to TRBJ1-4; no reliable D call. V dropped 2 bases and J dropped 6 bases, with 13 bases sitting between them. The germline V gene has CDR1 KGHSH and CDR2 LQKENI. This CDR3 comprises 15 residues. The CDR3 DNA sequence: TGTGCCAGCTCACCAGACCGTTCCAACGATGAAAAACTGTTTTTT. Translation gives CASSPDRSNDEKLFF.

Ten or more counts support this clonotype. The CDR3 here is CSVLADRYEQYF. The CDR3, as DNA: TGCAGCGTTCTAGCGGACCGATACGAGCAGTACTTC. J is TRBJ2-7 and V is TRBV29-1; 7 positions agree with TRBD2. Germline V gives CDR1 SQVTM, CDR2 ANQGSEA. This CDR3 comprises 12 residues. Trimming took 5 bases from V and 4 from J; bases not matched to a gene: 5.

This clonotype was counted many times. This chain joins TRBV5-1 and TRBJ1-1, with D possibly matching TRBD1 (6 bases). This CDR3 has 12 residues. Germline V lookup: CDR1 SGHRS, CDR2 YFSETQ. V gave up 2 bases and J gave up 11 bases, with 13 bases separating them. This chain's CDR3 is CASSLTGSGAFF. The CDR3 DNA sequence: TGCGCCAGCAGCTTAACAGGGTCGGGGGCTTTCTTT.

This clonotype occurred a few times. This rearrangement joins TRBV5-1 to TRBJ2-5, with D unresolved. V was trimmed by 2 bases and J by 5 bases, leaving 19 bases between them. In germline, CDR1 is SGHRS, CDR2 YFSETQ. This CDR3 has 16 amino acids. The CDR3 nucleotides are TGCGCCAGCAGCTTCTCTACTCTACAGACCGGGGAGACCCAGTACTTC. The encoded protein is CASSFSTLQTGETQYF.

This clonotype was observed many times. V is TRBV28 and J is TRBJ2-1, with 11 bases aligning to TRBD1. This CDR3 comprises 15 residues. V shed 6 bases, J shed 3 bases, and the junction held 4 bases outside the gene matches. Looked up from germline, CDR1 is MDHEN and CDR2 is SYDVKM. In DNA, the CDR3 is TGTGCCAGCAGACCCGGGACAGGGGGCTACAATGAGCAGTTCTTC. Translated: CASRPGTGGYNEQFF.

This clonotype occurred a few times. The chain links TRBV29-1 to TRBJ2-1; 8 bases fit TRBD2. The CDR3 contains 15 residues. Germline assignment: CDR1 SQVTM and CDR2 ANQGSEA. V was pared by 6 bases and J by 4 bases, with 11 bases of the junction left unmatched. Here the CDR3 DNA reads TGCAGCGTCATGGCCGGGACTAGGGATTACAATGAGCAGTTCTTC. It yields the protein CSVMAGTRDYNEQFF.